The clone carrying this T cell receptor beta chain has at least ten counts. Its matching antigen is unknown. This sample is part of a study of early T cells in non-severe SARS-CoV-2 infection. Study-level findings and limits: Lookups in VDJdb leaned toward anti-spike CD8 responses and missed private and CD4 specificities.

MiXCR, applied by TCRdb to the 5' RACE reads, yields one record per CDR3 protein. The data show 15,000 to 20,000 distinct CDR3 sequences, about 5.4% seen once. Germline assignment: CDR1 SGDLS and CDR2 YYNGEE. The CDR3 runs 15 residues. Trimming pared 0 bases from V and 2 bases from J, leaving 12 bases between. The receptor's source is an adult who was a healthcare worker with PCR-confirmed SARS-CoV-2 infection or an uninfected control (not recorded which). The chain has TRBV9 and TRBJ2-7, with D perhaps assigned TRBD1 or TRBD2 (5 bases each). The sequencing used whole blood, collected at baseline. CDR3 amino acids: CASSVGAGSTYEQYF. CDR3 sequence (DNA): TGTGCCAGCAGCGTAGGGGCAGGGAGCACCTACGAGCAGTACTTC.